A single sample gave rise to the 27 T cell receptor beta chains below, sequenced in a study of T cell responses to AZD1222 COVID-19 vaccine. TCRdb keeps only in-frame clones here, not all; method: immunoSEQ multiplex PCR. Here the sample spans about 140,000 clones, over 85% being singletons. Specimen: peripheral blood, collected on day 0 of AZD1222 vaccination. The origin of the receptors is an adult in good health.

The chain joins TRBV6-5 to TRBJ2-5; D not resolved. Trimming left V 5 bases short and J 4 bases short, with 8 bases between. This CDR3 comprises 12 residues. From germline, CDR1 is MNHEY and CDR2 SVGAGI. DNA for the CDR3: TGTGCCAGCAGTATGGGAAGAGAGACCCAGTACTTC. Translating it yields CASSMGRETQYF.

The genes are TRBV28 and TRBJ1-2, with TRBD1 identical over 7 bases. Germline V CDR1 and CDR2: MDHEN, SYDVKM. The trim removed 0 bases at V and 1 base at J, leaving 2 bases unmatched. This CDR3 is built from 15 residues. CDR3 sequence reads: CASSLWRQGNYGYTF. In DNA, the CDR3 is TGTGCCAGCAGTTTATGGAGACAGGGTAACTATGGCTACACCTTC.

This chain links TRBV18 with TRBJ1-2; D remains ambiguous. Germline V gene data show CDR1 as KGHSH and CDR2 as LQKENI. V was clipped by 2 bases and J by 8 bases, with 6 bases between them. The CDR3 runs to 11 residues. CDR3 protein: CASSPTTGYTF. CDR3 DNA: TGTGCCAGCTCACCAACAACCGGCTACACCTTC.

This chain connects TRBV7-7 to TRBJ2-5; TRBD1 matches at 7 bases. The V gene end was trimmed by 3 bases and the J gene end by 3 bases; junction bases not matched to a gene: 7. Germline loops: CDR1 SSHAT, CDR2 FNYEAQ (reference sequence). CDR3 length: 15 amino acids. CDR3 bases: TGTGCCAGCAGCTTCGCAACAGGGGTTGAAGAGACCCAGTACTTC. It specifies CASSFATGVEETQYF.

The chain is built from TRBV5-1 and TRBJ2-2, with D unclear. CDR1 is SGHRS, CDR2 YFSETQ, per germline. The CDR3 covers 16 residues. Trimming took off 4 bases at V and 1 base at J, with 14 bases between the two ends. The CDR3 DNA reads TGCGCCAGCAGCCTTAACATAAGAAAGAACACCGGGGAGCTGTTTTTT. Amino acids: CASSLNIRKNTGELFF.

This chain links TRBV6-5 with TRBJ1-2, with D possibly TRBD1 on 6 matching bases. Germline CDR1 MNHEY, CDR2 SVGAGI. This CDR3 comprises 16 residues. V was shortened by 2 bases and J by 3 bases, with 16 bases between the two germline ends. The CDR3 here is CASSYGGASAHYGYTF. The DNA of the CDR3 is TGTGCCAGCAGTTACGGGGGGGCCTCGGCACACTATGGCTACACCTTC.

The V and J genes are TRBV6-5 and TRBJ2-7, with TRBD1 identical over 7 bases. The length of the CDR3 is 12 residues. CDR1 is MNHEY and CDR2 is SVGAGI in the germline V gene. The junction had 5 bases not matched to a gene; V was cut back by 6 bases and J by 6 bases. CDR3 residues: CASRSHRGEQYF. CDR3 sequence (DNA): TGTGCCAGCAGATCCCACAGGGGCGAGCAGTACTTC.

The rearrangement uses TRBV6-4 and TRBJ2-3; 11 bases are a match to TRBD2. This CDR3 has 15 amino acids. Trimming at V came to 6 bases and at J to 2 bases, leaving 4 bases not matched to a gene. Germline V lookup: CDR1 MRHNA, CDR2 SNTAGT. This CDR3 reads CASSPGLADTDTQYF. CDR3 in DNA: TGTGCCAGCAGCCCGGGACTAGCGGACACAGATACGCAGTATTTT.

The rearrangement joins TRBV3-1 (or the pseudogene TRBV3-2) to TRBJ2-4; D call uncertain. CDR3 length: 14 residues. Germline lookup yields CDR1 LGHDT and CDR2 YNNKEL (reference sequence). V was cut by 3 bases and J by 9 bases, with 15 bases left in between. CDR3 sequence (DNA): TGTGCCAGCAGCCACTTGGCAGGTGACTCCATTCAGTACTTC. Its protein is CASSHLAGDSIQYF.

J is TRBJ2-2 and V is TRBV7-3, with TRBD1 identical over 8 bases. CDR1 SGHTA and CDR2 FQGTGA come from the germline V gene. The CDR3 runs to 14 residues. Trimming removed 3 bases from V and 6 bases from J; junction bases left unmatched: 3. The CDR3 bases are TGTGCCAGCAGCTTTACCAGGGGGCCCGGGGAGCTGTTTTTT. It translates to CASSFTRGPGELFF.

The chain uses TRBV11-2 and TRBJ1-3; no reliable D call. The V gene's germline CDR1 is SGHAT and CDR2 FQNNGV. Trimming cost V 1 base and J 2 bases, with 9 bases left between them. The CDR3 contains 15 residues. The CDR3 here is CASSLGRVAGNTIYF. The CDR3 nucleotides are TGTGCCAGCAGCTTAGGTCGGGTTGCTGGAAACACCATATATTTT.

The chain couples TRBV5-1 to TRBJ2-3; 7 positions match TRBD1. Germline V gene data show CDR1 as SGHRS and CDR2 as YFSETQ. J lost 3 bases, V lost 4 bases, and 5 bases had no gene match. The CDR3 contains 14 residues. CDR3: CASSGGRGTDTQYF. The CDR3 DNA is TGCGCCAGCAGCGGGGGCAGGGGGACAGATACGCAGTATTTT.

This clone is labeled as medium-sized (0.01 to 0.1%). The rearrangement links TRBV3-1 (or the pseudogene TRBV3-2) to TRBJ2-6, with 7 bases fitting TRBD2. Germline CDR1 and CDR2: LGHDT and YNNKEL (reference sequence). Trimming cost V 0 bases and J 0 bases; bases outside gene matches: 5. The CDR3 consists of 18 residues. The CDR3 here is CASSQESSGGSGANVLTF. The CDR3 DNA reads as TGTGCCAGCAGCCAAGAAAGTTCGGGGGGCTCTGGGGCCAACGTCCTGACTTTC.

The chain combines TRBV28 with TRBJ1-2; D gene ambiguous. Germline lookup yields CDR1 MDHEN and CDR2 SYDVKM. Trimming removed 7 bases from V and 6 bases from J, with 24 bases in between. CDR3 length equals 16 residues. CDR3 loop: CASISGVKGWNDGYTF. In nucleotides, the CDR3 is TGTGCCAGCATAAGCGGGGTAAAGGGTTGGAACGATGGCTACACCTTC.

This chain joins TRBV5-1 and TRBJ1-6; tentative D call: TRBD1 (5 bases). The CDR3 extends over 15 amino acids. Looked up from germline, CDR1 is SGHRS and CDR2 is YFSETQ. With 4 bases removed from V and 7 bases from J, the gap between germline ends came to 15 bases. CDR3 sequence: CASSPQGPLNSPLHF. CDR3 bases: TGCGCCAGCAGCCCCCAGGGACCCCTGAATTCACCCCTCCACTTT.

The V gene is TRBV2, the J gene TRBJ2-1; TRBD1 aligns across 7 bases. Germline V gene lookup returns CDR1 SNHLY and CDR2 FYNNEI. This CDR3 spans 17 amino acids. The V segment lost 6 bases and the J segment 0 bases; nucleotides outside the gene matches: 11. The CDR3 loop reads CASSDRSRQGSYNEQFF. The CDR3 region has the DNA TGTGCCAGCAGCGACCGTAGTAGACAGGGCTCCTACAATGAGCAGTTCTTC.

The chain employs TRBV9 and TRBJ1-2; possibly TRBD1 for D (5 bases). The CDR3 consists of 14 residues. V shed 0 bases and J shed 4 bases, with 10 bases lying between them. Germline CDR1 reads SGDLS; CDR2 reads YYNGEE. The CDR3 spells CASSVAKGFYGYTF. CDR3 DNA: TGTGCCAGCAGCGTAGCGAAGGGGTTCTATGGCTACACCTTC.

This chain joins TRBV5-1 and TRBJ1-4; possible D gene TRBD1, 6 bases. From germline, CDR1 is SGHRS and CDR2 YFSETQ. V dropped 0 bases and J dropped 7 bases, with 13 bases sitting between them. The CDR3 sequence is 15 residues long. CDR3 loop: CASSLATGSGEKLFF. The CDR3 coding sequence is TGCGCCAGCAGCTTGGCTACAGGGAGCGGTGAAAAACTGTTTTTT.

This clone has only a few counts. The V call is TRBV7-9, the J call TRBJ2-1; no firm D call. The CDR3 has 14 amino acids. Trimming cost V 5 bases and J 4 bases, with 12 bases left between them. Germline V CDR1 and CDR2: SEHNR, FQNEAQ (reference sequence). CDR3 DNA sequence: TGTGCCAGCAGCGCCATGACCGGTTACAATGAGCAGTTCTTC. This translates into CASSAMTGYNEQFF.

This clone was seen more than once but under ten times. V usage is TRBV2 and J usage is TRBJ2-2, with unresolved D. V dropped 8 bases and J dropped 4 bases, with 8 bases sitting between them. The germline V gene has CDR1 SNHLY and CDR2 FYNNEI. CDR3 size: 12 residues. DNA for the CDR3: TGTGCCAGCTCCCGCGTCACCGGGGAGCTGTTTTTT. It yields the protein CASSRVTGELFF.

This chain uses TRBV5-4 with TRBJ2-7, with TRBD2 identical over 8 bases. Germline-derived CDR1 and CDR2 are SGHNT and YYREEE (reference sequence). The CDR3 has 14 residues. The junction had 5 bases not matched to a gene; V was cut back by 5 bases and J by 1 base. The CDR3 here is CASSFTSGSYEQYF. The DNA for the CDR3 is TGTGCCAGCAGTTTTACTAGCGGTTCCTACGAGCAGTACTTC.

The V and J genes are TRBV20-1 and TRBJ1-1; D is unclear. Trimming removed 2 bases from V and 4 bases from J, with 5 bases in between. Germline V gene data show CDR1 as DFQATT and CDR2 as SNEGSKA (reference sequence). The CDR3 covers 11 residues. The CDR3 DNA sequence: TGCAGTGCTAGATATGGCACTGAAGCTTTCTTT. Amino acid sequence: CSARYGTEAFF.

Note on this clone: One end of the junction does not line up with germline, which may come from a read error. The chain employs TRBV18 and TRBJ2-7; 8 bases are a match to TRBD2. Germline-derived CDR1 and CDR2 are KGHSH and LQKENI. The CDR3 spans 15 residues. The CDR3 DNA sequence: TGCGCCAGCTCACCGGGGGGGGGTTACTACTACGAGCAGTACTTC. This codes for CASSPGGGYYYEQYF. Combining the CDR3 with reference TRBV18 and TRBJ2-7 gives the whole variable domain NAGVMQNPRHLVRRRGQEARLRCSPMKGHSHVYWYRQLPEEGLKFMVYLQKENIIDESGMPKERFSAEFPKEGPSILRIQQVVRGDSAAYFCASSPGGGYYYEQYFGPGTRLTVT.

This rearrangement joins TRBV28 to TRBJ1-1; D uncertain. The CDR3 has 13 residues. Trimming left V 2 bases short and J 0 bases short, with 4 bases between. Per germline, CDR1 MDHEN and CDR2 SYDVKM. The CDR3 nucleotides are TGTGCCAGCAGTTTACCCATGAACACTGAAGCTTTCTTT. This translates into CASSLPMNTEAFF.

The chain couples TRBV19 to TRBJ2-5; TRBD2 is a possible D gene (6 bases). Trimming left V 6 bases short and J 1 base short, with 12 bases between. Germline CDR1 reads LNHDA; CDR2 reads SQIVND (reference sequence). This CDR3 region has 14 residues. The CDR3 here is CASRARGLQETQYF. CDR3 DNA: TGTGCCAGTAGGGCAAGGGGACTCCAAGAGACCCAGTACTTC.

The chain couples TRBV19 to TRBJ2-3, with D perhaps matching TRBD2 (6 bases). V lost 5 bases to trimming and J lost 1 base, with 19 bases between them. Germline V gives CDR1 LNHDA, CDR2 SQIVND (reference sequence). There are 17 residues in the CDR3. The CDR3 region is CASSDLELATRTDTQYF. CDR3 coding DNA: TGTGCCAGTAGTGACTTGGAGCTAGCGACCCGCACAGATACGCAGTATTTT.

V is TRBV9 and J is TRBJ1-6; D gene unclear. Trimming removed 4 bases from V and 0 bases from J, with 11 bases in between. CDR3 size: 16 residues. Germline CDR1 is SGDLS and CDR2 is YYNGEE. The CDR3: CASSPRASSYNSPLHF. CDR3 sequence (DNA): TGTGCCAGCAGCCCTAGAGCCTCCTCCTATAATTCACCCCTCCACTTT.